The clone carrying this TCR beta chain has just one count. Its antigen is unknown. Data came from immunoSEQ multiplex PCR; TCRdb stores just in-frame clones and leaves some out. The repertoire includes about 1,000 clones, less than 95% of them detected once, and under 5.5% sits in the top ten. The sample originates from a study of chemoradiotherapy in HPV16-positive cancers. Whole-study context: Candidate HPV-specific T-cell clones and common TCR motifs came from functional assays in a couple of HPV16-positive patients.

Germline CDR1 reads SGHVS; CDR2 reads FNYEAQ. CDR3 size: 13 residues. V was clipped by 3 bases and J by 6 bases, with 9 bases between them. Study results and limitations: HPV-specific T cells were functionally defined from only a couple of HPV16-positive patients. In HPV16-positive patients, HPV-responsive T-cell expansion tracked better recurrence-free survival.

Repeated repertoire sampling spanned the course of chemoradiotherapy. The TCR originated in a human donor with HPV-associated anogenital cancer. Sample: tumor tissue, taken from a patient who underwent chemoradiotherapy. The chain has TRBV7-6 and TRBJ2-1; tentative D call: TRBD1 (5 bases). The CDR3 coding sequence is TGTGCCAGCAGCTTGGGGCCGGGCAATGAGCAGTTCTTC. The encoded protein is CASSLGPGNEQFF.